This T cell receptor beta chain was identified in a study of blood T cells in healthy people across ages (dated by TCRdb to 2014 to 2015). The study in broad terms: In model experiments, template switching captured roughly one uniquely barcoded TCR beta cDNA molecule for every two T cells. Age-related changes in TCR beta repertoire diversity were measured in the study by deep sequencing normalized with unique cDNA molecular identifiers. The donors were divided into four age groups: young (average around 16 years), middle-aged (roughly 40), aged (approximately 62) and long-lived (around 87). To avoid experimental bias, donors of different ages were spread randomly across the sequencing lanes. Two additional independent replicas of 1 million unique cDNA reads from the same blood draw were analyzed for two donors (one aged 18 to 30 and one aged 80 or older). Beyond this particular receptor, the publication reports: The percentage of naive T cells measured by flow cytometry correlated strongly with observed TCR beta diversity. Observed TCR beta diversity per million T cells fell roughly linearly with age, and a significant reduction was already apparent by age around 44. Total diversity estimates from one million sequenced T cells were considered lower bounds and underestimates. The CMV infection status of donors was not known, potentially confounding age-related changes in expanded clonotypes. Because profiling used bulk unsorted PBMCs, naive and antigen-experienced compartments could not be compared conclusively. Compared with the aged group, the long-lived group had more naive CD4+ T cells, fewer expanded clones and increased TCR diversity, suggesting age selection.

This clonotype showed up just a few times. What antigen it recognizes has not been identified. No much larger clone exists at a distance of one base, and base qualities are not known. The donors were 40 or so Caucasian individuals from Russia, aged roughly 6 to 90 years, who were systemically healthy. Ten milliliters of peripheral blood were drawn from each donor into EDTA-treated Vacutainer tubes. Ficoll-Paque density-gradient centrifugation was used to isolate PBMCs, with at least 7 million obtained per sample. Total RNA, at least 5 micrograms per sample, was extracted from PBMCs with Trizol reagent. For every donor, flow cytometry on a PBMC aliquot measured the percentage of naive CD45RAhigh/CD27high T cells. Library preparation used 5' RACE. Sequencer: Illumina HiSeq 2500. A second roughly 6 to 12 cycle PCR used a sample-barcoded 5' primer and a J-beta primer mix. Each TCR beta cDNA molecule received a unique molecular identifier from a template-switch 5' adaptor carrying 12 random nucleotides. Each sample yielded at least 2.5 million CDR3-containing paired-end reads. First-strand cDNA was synthesized from all RNA with the Mint cDNA synthesis kit, primed by a TRBC-specific oligonucleotide. Following uracil-DNA glycosylase treatment, all cDNA underwent a first 18-cycle PCR with the universal primers M1SS and BC2_uni_R. The authors processed their data as follows. For normalization, 1 million high-quality reads were randomly selected from each sample, with every read carrying a distinct molecular identifier. Instead of being binned into consensus sequences, reads that shared molecular identifiers were thrown out. MiTCR, run with a Q25 quality threshold and the strictest error-elimination algorithm, handled CDR3 identification, clonotype clustering and error correction. Lower-bound total TCR beta diversity was estimated with a nonparametric unseen species model using Euler transformation. TCRdb reprocessed the public reads (quality trimming at Q25 with fastp, clone calling with MiXCR) and kept in-frame beta chains. Here each entry gathers all rows of one CDR3 protein and keeps the most common genes and DNA. It is TCRdb's table, rather than the study itself, that gives the V and J calls and clone size. The sample profile shows about a million distinct CDR3 sequences; around two fifths of them were found once. Around 12% of the sample goes to the ten largest clones.

This sequence originates from a man between 18 and 35 years old in good health. The material sequenced was blood.

Read as DNA, the sequence is TGTGCCAGCAGCCCAGGACAGGGGACGGCTTTCTTT. Its translation reads: CASSPGQGTAFF. The sequence is built from TRBV7-9 and TRBJ1-1, and TRBD1 aligns with 9 junction nucleotides. The cysteine opens and the phenylalanine closes a CDR3 of 12 amino acids. Of the read, only the CDR3 DNA is kept; its 36 bases are in frame from base 1. Trimming leaves V shorter by 5 bases and J shorter by 11 bases, with the junction holding 6 bases beyond the gene matches. Reading the germline V gene (reference sequence) gives CDR1 SEHNR and CDR2 FQNEAQ.